The subject of this entry is one TCR beta chain. The antigen remains unidentified. The record originates from a study of chemoradiotherapy in HPV16-positive cancers. Study-wide results and caveats: Better recurrence-free survival went with HPV-responsive T-cell expansion in HPV16-positive patients.

The table came from immunoSEQ multiplex PCR; TCRdb's copy has only in-frame clones and leaves some out. The sample contains some 30,000 clones, about four fifths of which appear only once. Over chemoradiotherapy, repertoires were sampled more than once. The TCR sequence derives from a human donor with HPV-associated anogenital cancer. Source: blood, taken from a patient who underwent chemoradiotherapy.

In DNA form, the CDR3 reads TGTGCCAGCAGCTTTCAAGCGGGCCAAGAGACCCAGTACTTC. Translated: CASSFQAGQETQYF. V gene TRBV7-3 combines with J gene TRBJ2-5; D perhaps matches TRBD2 (6 bases). Germline loops: CDR1 SGHTA, CDR2 FQGTGA. The CDR3 totals 14 residues. The ends were cut back, 3 bases at V and 1 base at J, with 9 bases in the middle.